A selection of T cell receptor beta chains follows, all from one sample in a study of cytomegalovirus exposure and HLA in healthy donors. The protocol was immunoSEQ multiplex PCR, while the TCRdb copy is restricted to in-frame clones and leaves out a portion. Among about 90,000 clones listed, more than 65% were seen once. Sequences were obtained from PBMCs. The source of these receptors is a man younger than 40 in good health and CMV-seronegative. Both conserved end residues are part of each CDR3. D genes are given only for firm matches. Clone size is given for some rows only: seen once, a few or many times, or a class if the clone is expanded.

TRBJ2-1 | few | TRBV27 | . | CASSLYAGADNEQFF | TGTGCCAGCAGTTTATACGCGGGGGCAGACAATGAGCAGTTCTTC
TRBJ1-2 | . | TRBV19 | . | CASIQGTYGYTF | TGTGCCAGTATCCAGGGTACCTATGGCTACACCTTC
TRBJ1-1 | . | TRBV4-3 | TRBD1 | CASSQTQQGAAEAFF | TGCGCCAGCAGCCAAACACAACAGGGGGCGGCTGAAGCTTTCTTT
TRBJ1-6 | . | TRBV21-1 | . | CASSPAALIPNSPLHF | TGTGCCAGCAGCCCTGCGGCCTTAATCCCTAATTCACCCCTCCACTTT
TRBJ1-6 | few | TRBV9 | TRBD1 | CASSGDLTGVYNSPLHF | TGTGCCAGCAGCGGAGATTTGACAGGGGTGTATAATTCACCCCTCCACTTT
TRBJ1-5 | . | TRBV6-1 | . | CASSPETGLLQPQHF | TGTGCCAGCAGTCCGGAGACAGGACTCCTCCAGCCCCAGCATTTT
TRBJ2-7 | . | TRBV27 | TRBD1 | CASGRQGEDEQYF | TGTGCCAGCGGGAGACAGGGGGAGGACGAGCAGTACTTC
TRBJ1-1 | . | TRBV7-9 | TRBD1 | CASSLTGTNTEAFF | TGTGCCAGCAGCTTGACAGGGACGAACACTGAAGCTTTCTTT
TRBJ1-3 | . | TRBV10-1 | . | CASSPAGGNTIYF | TGCGCCAGCAGTCCGGCGGGTGGAAACACCATATATTTT
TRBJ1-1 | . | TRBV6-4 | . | CASSPAGGLTSEAFF | TGTGCCAGCAGCCCGGCGGGGGGTCTTACGTCTGAAGCTTTCTTT
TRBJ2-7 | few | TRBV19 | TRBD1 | CASKTGGGYEQYF | TGTGCCAGTAAGACAGGGGGAGGCTACGAGCAGTACTTC
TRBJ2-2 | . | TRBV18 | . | CASSPLVGAGGTGELFF | TGTGCCAGCTCACCACTAGTCGGTGCCGGAGGAACCGGGGAGCTGTTTTTT
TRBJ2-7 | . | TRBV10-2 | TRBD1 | CASRTGGSYEQYF | TGCGCCAGCAGGACAGGGGGCTCCTACGAGCAGTACTTC
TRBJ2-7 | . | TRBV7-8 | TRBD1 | CASSGYTGQGRYEQYF | TGTGCCAGCAGCGGATACACGGGACAGGGACGCTACGAGCAGTACTTC
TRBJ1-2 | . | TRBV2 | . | CASSESWAAGYTF | TGTGCCAGCAGTGAGAGTTGGGCAGCTGGCTACACCTTC
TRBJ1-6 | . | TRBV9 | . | CASSASAGHLPGPLHF | TGTGCCAGCAGCGCTTCCGCCGGGCACCTCCCAGGGCCCCTCCACTTT
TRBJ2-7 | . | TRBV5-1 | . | CASSWGLSSYEQYF | TGCGCCAGCAGCTGGGGACTTAGCTCCTACGAGCAGTACTTC
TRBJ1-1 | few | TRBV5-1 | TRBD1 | CASSPRNWTGRGNTEAFF | TGCGCCAGCAGCCCGAGGAATTGGACAGGGAGAGGTAACACTGAAGCTTTCTTT
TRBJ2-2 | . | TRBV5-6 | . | CASSLAGQNTGELFF | TGTGCCAGCAGCTTGGCGGGACAGAACACCGGGGAGCTGTTTTTT
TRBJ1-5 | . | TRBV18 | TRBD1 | CASSLTADRANQPQHF | TGTGCCAGCTCACTAACCGCGGACAGGGCAAATCAGCCCCAGCATTTT
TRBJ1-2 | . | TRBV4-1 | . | CASSQGDDGGVNYGYTF | TGCGCCAGCAGCCAAGGGGACGATGGAGGGGTCAACTATGGCTACACCTTC
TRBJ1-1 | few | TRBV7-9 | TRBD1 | CASSPGQGMTEAFF | TGTGCCAGCAGCCCCGGACAGGGGATGACTGAAGCTTTCTTT
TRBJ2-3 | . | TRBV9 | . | CASSVDGGRDTQYF | TGTGCCAGCAGCGTAGACGGGGGGCGAGATACGCAGTATTTT
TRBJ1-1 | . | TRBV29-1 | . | CSGAWTENTEAFF | TGCAGCGGAGCCTGGACAGAAAACACTGAAGCTTTCTTT
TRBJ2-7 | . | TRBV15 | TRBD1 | CATSRDRPGQGPFYEQYF | TGTGCCACCAGCAGAGATCGCCCGGGACAGGGTCCTTTCTACGAGCAGTACTTC
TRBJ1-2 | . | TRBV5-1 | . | CASSPPSGGGYTF | TGCGCCAGCAGCCCCCCTTCGGGGGGTGGCTACACCTTC